The clone carrying this T cell receptor (beta chain) was detected only once. Its antigen is still unknown. Adaptor-ligated barcode primers were used to amplify TRBV12-4/TRBJ1-2 clonotypes. TCRdb called the multiplex PCR reads again in MiXCR, with one record for every CDR3 protein. The repertoire includes over 750 distinct CDR3 sequences, 15% to 20% of them detected once, and 7.2% sits in the top ten. Overall study findings and caveats: Tumor Tregs overlapped most with tumor, then blood, naive CD4+ cells. Under 2.3% of tumor Treg sequences matched blood Tregs or memory cells.

This CDR3 comprises 14 residues. J lost 2 bases, V lost 6 bases, and 5 bases had no gene match. Treg sorting used a CD4+CD25+CD127-/low gate. Sequences were obtained from Tregs sorted from blood. The chain employs TRBV12-3 or TRBV12-4 and TRBJ1-2; 8 bases are shared with TRBD1. The receptor's source is a female donor with breast cancer. The CDR3 DNA reads as TGTGCCAGCAGAGCGGACAGGGTGAACTATGGCTACACCTTC. It encodes CASRADRVNYGYTF.